This TCR beta chain was retrieved from a study of T cell changes during pregnancy in multiple sclerosis. Repertoires were generated with immunoSEQ multiplex PCR, while TCRdb's copy carries only in-frame clones and drops some. In the table there are under 55,000 clones, about 90% of which are singletons. The V end lost 3 bases, the J end lost 7 bases, and 10 bases lay between the germline ends. Germline CDR1 and CDR2: KGHSH and LQKENI. CDR3 size: 13 residues. The chain uses TRBV18 and TRBJ1-5, with unresolved D. Sequencing was performed on peripheral blood, taken in the first trimester of pregnancy. The receptor's source is a female donor with multiple sclerosis, enrolled in a pregnancy study. The CDR3 spells CASSPLTDQPQHF. The CDR3 nucleotides are TGTGCCAGCTCACCCCTCACAGACCAGCCCCAGCATTTT.